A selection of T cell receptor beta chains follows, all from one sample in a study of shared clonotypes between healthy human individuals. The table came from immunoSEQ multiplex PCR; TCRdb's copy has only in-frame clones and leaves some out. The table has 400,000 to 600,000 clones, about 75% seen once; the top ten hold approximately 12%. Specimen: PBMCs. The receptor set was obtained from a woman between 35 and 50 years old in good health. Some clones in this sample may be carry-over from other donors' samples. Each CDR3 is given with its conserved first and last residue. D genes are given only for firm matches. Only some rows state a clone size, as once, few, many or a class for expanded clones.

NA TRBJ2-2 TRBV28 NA TGTGCCAGCAGCGCCCGGGACATTAGGAACACCGGGGAGCTGTTTTTT CASSARDIRNTGELFF
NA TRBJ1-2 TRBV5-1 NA TGCGCCAGCAGCTTGGATATAGGGGGCTATGGCTACACCTTC CASSLDIGGYGYTF
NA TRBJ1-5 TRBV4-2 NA TGTGCCAGCAGCCAAGTTGGTAGCAGGTTCGATCAGCCCCAGCATTTT CASSQVGSRFDQPQHF
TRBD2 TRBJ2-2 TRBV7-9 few TGTGCCAGCAGCTCACTAGCGCCAAACACCGGGGAGCTGTTTTTT CASSSLAPNTGELFF
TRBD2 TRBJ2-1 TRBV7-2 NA TGTGCCAGCAGCACAGGACTAGCGAACAATGAGCAGTTCTTC CASSTGLANNEQFF
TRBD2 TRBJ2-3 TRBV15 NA TGTGCCACCATGCGCGGGAGGGCCACAGATACGCAGTATTTT CATMRGRATDTQYF
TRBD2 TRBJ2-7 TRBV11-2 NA TGTGCCAGCAGCTCGACTAGCGGGAGGGGCGAGCAGTACTTC CASSSTSGRGEQYF
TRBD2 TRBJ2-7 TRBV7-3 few TGTGCCAGCAGCTTAAGGCAGACTAGCGGGAAGGACGAGCAGTACTTC CASSLRQTSGKDEQYF
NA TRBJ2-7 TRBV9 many TGTGCCAGCAGCCGAGACAACTACGAGCAGTACTTC CASSRDNYEQYF
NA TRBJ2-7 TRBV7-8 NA TGTGCCAGCAGCTTAATGGAGGGAGTGTACGAGCAGTACTTC CASSLMEGVYEQYF
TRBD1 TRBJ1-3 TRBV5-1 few TGCGCCAGCAGGTCCGGGACAGGCTCTGGAAACACCATATATTTT CASRSGTGSGNTIYF
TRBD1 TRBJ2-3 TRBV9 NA TGTGCCAGCAGCGGTAGGGGACAGATCACAGATACGCAGTATTTT CASSGRGQITDTQYF
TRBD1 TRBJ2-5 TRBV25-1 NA TGTGCCAGCAGTGACCCCAGGACAGGTGGCGAGACCCAGTACTTC CASSDPRTGGETQYF
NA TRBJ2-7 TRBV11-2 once TGTGCCAGCAGCCACGAAAAGGGGCAGTACTTC CASSHEKGQYF
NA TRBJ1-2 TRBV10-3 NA TGTGCCATCACTCAGGGGATGGAAGATGGCTACACCTTC CAITQGMEDGYTF
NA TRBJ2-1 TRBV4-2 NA TGTGCCAGCAGCCTCGGAGCACTAGCCTCCTACAATGAGCAGTTCTTC CASSLGALASYNEQFF
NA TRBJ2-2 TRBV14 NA TGTGCCAGCAGCCAAGGAGGGCCGGGTACCGGGGAGCTGTTTTTT CASSQGGPGTGELFF
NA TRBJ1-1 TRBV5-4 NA TGTGCCAGCAGCTTGGTGGGGACCCGGAACACTGAAGCTTTCTTT CASSLVGTRNTEAFF
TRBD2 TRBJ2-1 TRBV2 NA TGTGCCAGCAGTAGGACTAGCGGGAGGGCTGGGGAGCAGTTCTTC CASSRTSGRAGEQFF